The rows below give T cell receptor beta chains drawn from one sample of a study of monozygotic twins with inflammatory bowel disease. TCRdb re-called the 5' RACE reads and shows each CDR3 protein once, DNA omitted. In total, the table holds over 350,000 distinct CDR3 sequences. The sequenced sample was blood. Every receptor here comes from a human donor with ulcerative colitis or Crohn's disease, or a healthy co-twin of an affected twin (not recorded which). Both conserved end residues are part of each CDR3.

V gene	J gene	CDR3 length	CDR3 protein
TRBV6-5	TRBJ1-1	17	CASSYVTGPLASTEAFF
TRBV10-3	TRBJ2-1	16	CAISGFRDRDNNEQFF
TRBV27	TRBJ1-1	15	CASTPRQGAYTEAFF
TRBV20-1	TRBJ2-7	16	CSARDPDRRIFYEQYF
TRBV15	TRBJ2-7	14	CATSRYSQGKEQYF
TRBV20-1	TRBJ2-2	14	CSASDRGISGELFF
TRBV20-1	TRBJ2-7	14	CSASGQGNSYEQYF
TRBV5-1	TRBJ2-5	14	CASSQGTDQETQYF
TRBV5-5	TRBJ2-7	13	CASSSVQGYEQYF
TRBV29-1	TRBJ1-4	14	CSVSNRRSNEKLFF
TRBV4-1	TRBJ2-2	18	CASSLSWQGQSNTGELFF
TRBV7-9	TRBJ1-1	14	CASSRRARVTEAFF
TRBV7-9	TRBJ1-6	14	CASSREQGWSPLHF
TRBV20-1	TRBJ1-1	15	CSAREKVIGDRGAFF
TRBV6-2/TRBV6-3	TRBJ2-7	14	CASSSLAGGYEQYF
TRBV4-3	TRBJ2-2	15	CASSQDTGGSGELFF
TRBV28	TRBJ2-5	16	CASNKGFRQPQETQYF
TRBV7-2	TRBJ2-7	14	CASSLWDSSYEQYF
TRBV4-3	TRBJ1-1	14	CASSQGGLPRGAFF
TRBV20-1	TRBJ1-3	16	CSASFPGTGAGNTIYF
TRBV14	TRBJ2-7	13	CASSQDSVYEQYF
TRBV27	TRBJ1-3	14	CASRGLYSGNTIYF
TRBV12-3/TRBV12-4	TRBJ2-5	13	CASSPTGQGTQYF
TRBV5-5	TRBJ2-3	17	CASSLLFGTGGQDTQYF
TRBV7-9	TRBJ2-7	15	CASSPDRGVGYEQYF
TRBV6-5	TRBJ2-1	18	CASSYSGTSGGGGNEQFF
TRBV25-1	TRBJ1-2	14	CASKRGSADGGYTF
TRBV9	TRBJ2-5	21	CASSVKGLRGRGTSGEETQYF
TRBV7-2	TRBJ2-3	14	CASSLVVFGDTQYF
TRBV18	TRBJ2-2	16	CASSPMVTLNTGELFF
TRBV20-1	TRBJ2-7	15	CSARGGLEEHFEQYF
TRBV20-1	TRBJ1-5	12	CSARAGGQPQHF
TRBV19	TRBJ2-7	15	CASSRGVGQAYEQYF
TRBV20-1	TRBJ1-2	15	CSAIRGHHSNYGYTF
TRBV11-2	TRBJ2-6	18	CASSSTGPGSSGANVLTF
TRBV7-6	TRBJ2-3	15	CASSDWGQSTDTQYF
TRBV29-1	TRBJ2-7	13	CSVARSQDHEQYF
TRBV20-1	TRBJ2-1	12	CSARGLAGEQFF
TRBV6-5	TRBJ2-1	15	CASSYPNGGGDEQFF
TRBV5-1	TRBJ1-1	15	CASSSSPTANTEAFF
TRBV19	TRBJ2-5	15	CASSSLRLARETQYF
TRBV9	TRBJ1-5	14	CASSVGGWGQPQHF
TRBV5-1	TRBJ2-3	16	CASSLGTGARTDTQYF
TRBV5-1	TRBJ2-7	16	CASSLSFALESYEQYF
TRBV7-3	TRBJ2-7	13	CASSVNPGTGCFF